Listed here is a single T cell receptor (beta chain). Its matching antigen is unknown. TCRdb reanalysed the reads using MiXCR and keeps one entry per CDR3 protein. The sample has some 65,000 distinct CDR3 sequences; about 20% are singletons. These data originate in a study of lung T cells in sarcoidosis with Löfgren's syndrome. Looking at the study overall: Bronchoalveolar lavage fluid in sarcoidosis accumulates CD4+ T cells. Study-level results: Multiple Löfgren's syndrome patients reportedly shared TRAV12-1 and TRBV2 CDR3 motifs, suggesting public CD4+ TCRs. The most expanded V genes in Löfgren's patients were reportedly TRAV12-1 and TRBV2. In alpha-beta pairs, TRAV12-1 favored TRBV2, and their CDR3s were homologous.

Germline loops: CDR1 SNHLY, CDR2 FYNNEI. This CDR3 is built from 14 residues. V trimming: 6 bases; J trimming: 5 bases; junction bases outside the gene matches: 6. What was sequenced was CD4+ T cells from PBMCs. This sequence was found in a human donor with sarcoidosis (Löfgren's syndrome or another form), or a control subject (not recorded which). The chain combines TRBV2 with TRBJ1-1; 10 bases match TRBD1. CDR3: CASSDRGLRTEAFF. The CDR3, as DNA: TGTGCCAGCAGCGACAGGGGGCTAAGGACTGAAGCTTTCTTT.